This T cell receptor (beta chain) was recorded in a study of follicular helper T cells after annual influenza vaccination. Time point denoted: 2014-2015 season, pre-vaccination. Losses at the gene ends were 5 bases for V and 1 base for J; bases not matched to a gene: 5. The CDR3 spans 14 residues. Germline CDR1 and CDR2: SEHNR and FQNEAQ (reference sequence). TCRdb's copy holds only in-frame clones and misses some; the assay was immunoSEQ multiplex PCR. Among under 15,000 clones, around 82% were seen once, and the ten largest hold 0.45% to 0.5%. The source was CXCR5- memory CD4+ T cells sorted from blood, collected on the day of influenza vaccination. The chain employs TRBV7-9 and TRBJ2-7; 7 nucleotides line up with TRBD1. This sequence originates from an adult who received the influenza vaccine. The CDR3 nucleotides read TGTGCCAGCAGCCGGGACAGCCAGTCCTACGAGCAGTACTTC. Translated: CASSRDSQSYEQYF.